The 9 T cell receptor beta chains reported below all come from one sample, sequenced in a study of graft-versus-host responses after intestinal transplantation (dated by TCRdb to about 2021). Library method: the immunoSEQ multiplex PCR assay. The table comes from immuneACCESS by way of TCRdb, which keeps in-frame sequences with V and J called. Part of the clones is missing from these tables; in studies checked, under half for an unresolved V gene and the rest for unknown reasons. For this sample there are more than 2,500 clones; under 95% appear just once. Almost 4% of the sample lies in the top ten. The specimen was bone marrow, collected about 350 days after transplant. The receptors originated from a human patient who received an intestinal transplant, so some T cells may come from the graft donor.

This clone was seen more than once but under ten times. This chain links TRBV6-5 with TRBJ2-3; D may be TRBD1 (6 bases). This CDR3 has 15 residues. CDR1 is MNHEY, CDR2 SVGAGI, per germline. Deletions cut 0 bases from V and 2 bases from J, with 9 bases between. CDR3: CASSYSGAYTDTQYF. The CDR3 region has the DNA TGTGCCAGCAGTTACTCGGGGGCCTACACAGATACGCAGTATTTT.

The genes are TRBV5-1 and TRBJ2-5, with D possibly matching TRBD1 (5 bases). This CDR3 spans 14 amino acids. Germline CDR1 is SGHRS and CDR2 is YFSETQ. V was trimmed by 0 bases and J by 4 bases, leaving 10 bases between them. CDR3 coding DNA: TGCGCCAGCAGCTTGGTTCGCCAGGGAGAGACCCAGTACTTC. This gives the protein CASSLVRQGETQYF.

V and J are TRBV6-9 and TRBJ1-2; 8 positions agree with TRBD1. The CDR3 runs to 14 residues. With 3 bases clipped from V and 6 bases from J, the junction kept 6 bases outside the gene matches. Germline V CDR1 and CDR2: MNHGY, SVAAGI. The CDR3 spells CASSYTLGQDGYTF. The CDR3 DNA reads TGTGCCAGCAGTTACACACTGGGACAGGATGGCTACACCTTC.

This clone was detected once. The genes are TRBV2 and TRBJ2-3, with TRBD2 as a possible D gene (5 bases). V lost 5 bases, J lost 12 bases, and 12 bases lay in between. The CDR3 contains 11 residues. CDR1 and CDR2 from the germline V gene are SNHLY and FYNNEI. The CDR3: CASSWTRPQYF. The CDR3 coding sequence is TGTGCCAGCAGTTGGACTCGTCCCCAGTATTTT.

The count of this clone is one. V usage is TRBV21-1 and J usage is TRBJ1-2; TRBD1 is the table's D call and was not checked against the DNA. TRBV21-1 is classified as a pseudogene. The CDR3 has 16 residues. CDR3 residues: CASSTRDRCPLRGYTF. In DNA form, the CDR3 reads TGTGCCAGCAGCACACGGGACAGGTGCCCTCTTAGGGGCTACACCTTC.

The gene calls are TRBV7-6 and TRBJ2-4; 10 positions agree with TRBD1. Germline V lookup: CDR1 SGHVS, CDR2 FNYEAQ. CDR3 length: 14 residues. V lost 1 base to trimming and J lost 6 bases; unmatched junction nucleotides: 0. CDR3 region: CASSLGTGGNIQYF. The CDR3, as DNA: TGTGCCAGCAGCTTAGGGACAGGGGGAAACATTCAGTACTTC. Variable domain in full (rest from reference TRBV7-6 and TRBJ2-4): GAGVSQSPRYKVTKRGQDVALRCDPISGHVSLYWYRQALGQGPEFLTYFNYEAQQDKSGLPNDRFSAERPEGSISTLTIQRTEQRDSAMYRCASSLGTGGNIQYFGAGTRLSVL.

The table lists this clone with a count of one. The V call is TRBV9, the J call TRBJ2-7; 13 bases match TRBD2. The CDR3 runs to 15 residues. Germline values: CDR1 SGDLS, CDR2 YYNGEE. V gave up 3 bases and J gave up 3 bases; unmatched junction bases: 3. The CDR3 sequence is CASSATSGGIYEQYF. The CDR3 DNA reads TGTGCCAGCAGCGCGACTAGCGGGGGGATCTACGAGCAGTACTTC. The complete variable domain, with remaining parts taken from reference TRBV9 and TRBJ2-7, reads DSGVTQTPKHLITATGQRVTLRCSPRSGDLSVYWYQQSLDQGLQFLIQYYNGEERAKGNILERFSAQQFPDLHSELNLSSLELGDSALYFCASSATSGGIYEQYFGPGTRLTVT.

The chain uses TRBV4-1 and TRBJ1-2; D is undetermined. This CDR3 spans 16 amino acids. CDR1 is MGHRA, CDR2 YSYEKL, per germline. V lost 0 bases, J lost 7 bases, and 18 bases lay in between. CDR3 region: CASSQDLREVKRGYTF. In DNA form, the CDR3 reads TGCGCCAGCAGCCAAGATCTTCGGGAGGTGAAGCGTGGCTACACCTTC.

The gene calls are TRBV15 and TRBJ2-1, with TRBD2 matching 7 bases. The germline CDR1 and CDR2 sequences are LNHNV and YYDKDF (reference sequence). The CDR3 runs to 15 residues. The V and J ends lost 1 base and 7 bases, in that order; junction bases with no gene match: 7. CDR3 region: CATSRVAGEANEQFF. The CDR3 DNA sequence: TGTGCCACCAGCAGAGTTGCGGGGGAAGCGAATGAGCAGTTCTTC.